These 4 T cell receptor beta chains were all obtained from the same sample, sequenced in a study of T-cell reconstitution after alpha-beta-depleted transplantation in children. Unique molecular identifiers were built into the TCRbeta library. TCRdb reprocessed the PCR reads with MiXCR, giving one entry per CDR3 protein. The data show 700,000 to 950,000 distinct CDR3 sequences, 15% to 20% seen once. The sample was PBMCs, mostly from graft donor cells, taken 360 days after TCRalphabeta/CD19-depleted stem cell transplant. The receptor set was obtained from a male patient aged 5 to 17 who had a stem cell transplant for acute lymphoblastic leukemia, so the T cells may come from the graft donor.

This chain links TRBV7-2 with TRBJ2-7; TRBD2 matches at 13 bases. The V gene's germline CDR1 is SGHTA and CDR2 FQGNSA. J lost 3 bases, V lost 3 bases, and 8 bases had no gene match. This CDR3 contains 17 residues. The CDR3 sequence: CASSLRGRLAGGYEQYF. The CDR3 DNA sequence: TGTGCCAGCAGCTTGAGGGGGAGACTAGCGGGAGGCTACGAGCAGTACTTC.

This chain joins TRBV7-8 and TRBJ2-1; weak D call: TRBD1 (5 bases). The CDR3 runs 14 residues. V lost 5 bases to trimming and J lost 2 bases, with 10 bases between them. Germline CDR1 and CDR2: SGHVS and FQNEAQ. CDR3 in amino acids: CASSVRDTYNEQFF. The CDR3 DNA is TGTGCCAGCAGCGTCAGGGATACCTACAATGAGCAGTTCTTC.

This clonotype occurred a few times. V and J are TRBV20-1 and TRBJ2-3; D might be TRBD2 (5 bases). Germline lookup yields CDR1 DFQATT and CDR2 SNEGSKA (reference sequence). There are 18 residues in the CDR3. Trimming removed 0 bases from V and 5 bases from J, with 24 bases in between. CDR3 bases: TGCAGTGCTAGAGATCTTCCCAGCGGTCCGAGAACGGTAGATACGCAGTATTTT. Translating it yields CSARDLPSGPRTVDTQYF.

The chain carries TRBV27 and TRBJ1-6, with a weak D call TRBD1 (6 bases). Germline V gene lookup returns CDR1 MNHEY and CDR2 SMNVEV (reference sequence). V was shortened by 2 bases and J by 13 bases, with 18 bases between the two germline ends. The CDR3 is 15 amino acids. Here the CDR3 reads CASSLRTVLQGPLHF. As DNA, the CDR3 is TGTGCCAGCAGTTTACGGACGGTTCTTCAGGGGCCCCTCCACTTT.